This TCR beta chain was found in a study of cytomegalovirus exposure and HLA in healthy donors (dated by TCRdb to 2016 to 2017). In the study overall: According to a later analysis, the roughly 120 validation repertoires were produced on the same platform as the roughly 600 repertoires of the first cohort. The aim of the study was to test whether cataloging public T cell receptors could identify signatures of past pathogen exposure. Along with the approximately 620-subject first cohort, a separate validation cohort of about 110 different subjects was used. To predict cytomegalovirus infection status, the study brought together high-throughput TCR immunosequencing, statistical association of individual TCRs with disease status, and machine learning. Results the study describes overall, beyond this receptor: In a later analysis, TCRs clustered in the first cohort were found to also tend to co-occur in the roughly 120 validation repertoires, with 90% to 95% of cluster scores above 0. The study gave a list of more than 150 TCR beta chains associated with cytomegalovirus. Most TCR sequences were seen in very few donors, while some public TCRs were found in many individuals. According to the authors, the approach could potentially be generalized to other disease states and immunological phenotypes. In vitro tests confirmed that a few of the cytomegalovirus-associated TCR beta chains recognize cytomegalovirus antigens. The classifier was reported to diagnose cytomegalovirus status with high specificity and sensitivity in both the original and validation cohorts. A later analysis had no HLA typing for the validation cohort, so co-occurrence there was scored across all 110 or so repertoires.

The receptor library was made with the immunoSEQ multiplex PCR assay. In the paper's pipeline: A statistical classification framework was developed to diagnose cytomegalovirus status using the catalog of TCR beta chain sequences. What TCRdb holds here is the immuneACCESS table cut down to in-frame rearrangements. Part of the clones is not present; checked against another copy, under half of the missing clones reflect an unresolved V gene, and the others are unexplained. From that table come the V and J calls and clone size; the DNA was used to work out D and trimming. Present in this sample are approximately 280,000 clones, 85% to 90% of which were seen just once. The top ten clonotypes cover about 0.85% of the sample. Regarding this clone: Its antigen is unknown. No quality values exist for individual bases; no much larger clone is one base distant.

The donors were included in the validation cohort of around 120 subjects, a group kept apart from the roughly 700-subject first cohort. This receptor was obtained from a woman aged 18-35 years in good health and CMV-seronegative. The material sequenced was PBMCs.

The nucleotide sequence is given as TGCGCCAGCAGCCAAGCCGGGACAGGGACAAGGGGCACTAATGAAAAACTGTTTTTT. This yields the protein CASSQAGTGTRGTNEKLFF. The chain is made from TRBV4-1 and TRBJ1-4; TRBD1 aligns with 9 central bases. CDR1 is given as MGHRA and CDR2 as YSYEKL, both from the germline V gene. The CDR3 spans 19 residues, from the cysteine through the phenylalanine. Just the 57-base CDR3 DNA is kept, in frame starting at base 1. Trimmed from V: 1 base; trimmed from J: 2 bases; junction bases lacking a gene match: 11.